These 13 T cell receptor beta chains were sequenced from one sample in a study of cytomegalovirus exposure and HLA in healthy donors. Researchers ran the PCR with 60 Vbeta and 13 Jbeta primers. Generated by immunoSEQ multiplex PCR, the TCRdb table keeps only in-frame clones and is missing some. The sample has 74,000 or so clones, under 85% seen once. Sequenced material: PBMCs. These receptors were obtained from a woman between 40 and 55 years old in good health and CMV-seropositive.

V is TRBV6-1 and J is TRBJ2-7, with 13 positions matching TRBD2. The CDR3 consists of 15 residues. Germline V gene sequence: CDR1 MNHNS, CDR2 SASEGT. After removal of 4 bases from V and 6 bases from J, the junction contained 6 bases not matched to a gene. CDR3 sequence (DNA): TGTGCCAGCAGTGGGGGACTAGCGGGACTGGGCGAGCAGTACTTC. This sequence encodes CASSGGLAGLGEQYF.

The chain couples TRBV18 to TRBJ2-7, with a possible D match to TRBD1 (10 bases). Deletions cut 0 bases from V and 6 bases from J, with 24 bases between. CDR1 and CDR2 from the germline V gene are KGHSH and LQKENI. This CDR3 comprises 18 residues. CDR3 nucleotides: TGTGCCAGCTCACCACCAGGGACAGGGGTAGCGGGAGCTGGCGAGCAGTACTTC. Residues: CASSPPGTGVAGAGEQYF. Using reference TRBV18 and TRBJ2-7 for the parts outside the CDR3, the full variable domain is NAGVMQNPRHLVRRRGQEARLRCSPMKGHSHVYWYRQLPEEGLKFMVYLQKENIIDESGMPKERFSAEFPKEGPSILRIQQVVRGDSAAYFCASSPPGTGVAGAGEQYFGPGTRLTVT.

This chain connects TRBV7-9 to TRBJ1-1; D gene uncertain. This CDR3 has 13 residues. Between the trimmed V and J ends, which lost 5 bases and 8 bases, there was a span of 15 bases. The germline CDR1 and CDR2 sequences are SEHNR and FQNEAQ (reference sequence). The CDR3 loop reads CASSQAVPFEAFF. In DNA form, the CDR3 reads TGTGCCAGCAGCCAAGCGGTCCCGTTCGAAGCTTTCTTT.

The chain uses TRBV30 and TRBJ2-3, with 8 bases matching TRBD1. This CDR3 region has 17 residues. V was clipped by 1 base and J by 5 bases; unmatched bases: 14. The germline V gene encodes CDR1 GTSNPN and CDR2 SVGIG (reference sequence). CDR3 in amino acids: CAWSGKGDRGWGDTQYF. The CDR3 nucleotides are TGTGCCTGGAGTGGGAAGGGAGACAGGGGTTGGGGAGATACGCAGTATTTT.

In its sample, this clone was seen a few times. The V call is TRBV5-4, the J call TRBJ1-6; no definite D call. V lost 0 bases and J 7 bases, leaving 8 bases between the germline ends. The CDR3 extends over 14 amino acids. The germline V gene has CDR1 SGHNT and CDR2 YYREEE (reference sequence). The CDR3 nucleotides are TGTGCCAGCAGCTTGGTTACAGCAAATTCACCCCTCCACTTT. Protein sequence: CASSLVTANSPLHF. The whole variable domain, remainder taken from reference TRBV5-4 and TRBJ1-6, is ETGVTQSPTHLIKTRGQQVTLRCSSQSGHNTVSWYQQALGQGPQFIFQYYREEENGRGNFPPRFSGLQFPNYSSELNVNALELDDSALYLCASSLVTANSPLHFGNGTRLTVT.

V gene TRBV2 combines with J gene TRBJ1-5; 9 bases are shared with TRBD1. After removal of 6 bases from V and 3 bases from J, the junction contained 6 bases not matched to a gene. The CDR3 loop spans 15 amino acids. The germline V gene encodes CDR1 SNHLY and CDR2 FYNNEI. This chain's CDR3 is CASRGDRAINQPQHF. The DNA of the CDR3 is TGTGCCAGCAGGGGGGACAGGGCGATCAATCAGCCCCAGCATTTT.

With regard to this clone: The junction departs from germline at one end; a sequencing error may be responsible. The V call is TRBV30, the J call TRBJ1-5; D perhaps matches TRBD1 (6 bases). CDR1 and CDR2 (germline): GTSNPN, SVGIG (reference sequence). The CDR3 sequence is 16 residues long. DNA of the CDR3: TGTGCCTGGAGTGCAGGACAGCCTTATAGCAATCAGCCCCAGAATTTT. It codes for CAWSAGQPYSNQPQNF.

The V gene is TRBV5-1, the J gene TRBJ1-1; 7 bases align to TRBD1. Germline CDR1 SGHRS, CDR2 YFSETQ. This CDR3 contains 20 residues. V lost 1 base, J lost 2 bases, and 20 bases stayed unmatched. CDR3 nucleotide sequence: TGCGCCAGCAGCTTGTTTTCAGGGGGTGGGTCGGTCGGACGAAACACTGAAGCTTTCTTT. It is translated as CASSLFSGGGSVGRNTEAFF.

This clone was observed once. The rearrangement joins TRBV7-8 to TRBJ1-5, with 8 bases matching TRBD1. After removal of 5 bases from V and 7 bases from J, the junction contained 10 bases not matched to a gene. This CDR3 contains 15 residues. Germline V gives CDR1 SGHVS, CDR2 FQNEAQ. DNA of the CDR3: TGTGCCAGCAGCAAAGGACAGGGCGTGAGACAGCCCCAGCATTTT. Amino acids: CASSKGQGVRQPQHF.

V gene TRBV27 combines with J gene TRBJ2-5; D might be TRBD2 (6 bases). The CDR3 is 14 amino acids. Trimming took off 8 bases at V and 1 base at J, with 14 bases between the two ends. CDR1 and CDR2 (germline): MNHEY, SMNVEV (reference sequence). The CDR3 DNA follows: TGTGCCAGCTCCGGTTCGGGACTCCAAGAGACCCAGTACTTC. It encodes CASSGSGLQETQYF.

The chain joins TRBV29-1 to TRBJ2-3; 8 positions match TRBD2. V shed 7 bases, J shed 0 bases, and the junction held 3 bases outside the gene matches. Germline V CDR1 and CDR2: SQVTM, ANQGSEA. This CDR3 region has 13 residues. The CDR3 region is CSASSGSTDTQYF. Written as DNA, the CDR3 is TGCAGCGCCTCTAGCGGGAGCACAGATACGCAGTATTTT.

This clone has only a few counts. V usage is TRBV9 and J usage is TRBJ2-6; D possibly corresponds to TRBD1 (6 bases). The CDR3 consists of 16 residues. Germline assignment: CDR1 SGDLS and CDR2 YYNGEE. Deletions cut 1 base from V and 3 bases from J, with 11 bases between. The DNA of the CDR3 is TGTGCCAGCAGCGTACAGGGGTCGCTTGGGGCCAACGTCCTGACTTTC. Translation: CASSVQGSLGANVLTF.

The gene calls are TRBV5-1 and TRBJ2-3; perhaps TRBD1 as D (6 bases). The V gene lost 5 bases and the J gene lost 2 bases, with 12 bases spanning the gap. Per the germline V gene, CDR1 is SGHRS and CDR2 is YFSETQ. CDR3 length: 14 amino acids. CDR3 in DNA: TGCGCCAGCAGGAATGGACAGCTCACAGATACGCAGTATTTT. Translation: CASRNGQLTDTQYF.